Detailed here is one T cell receptor (beta chain). As yet, its antigen is unknown. The data stem from a study of OX40 agonist ivuxolimab in advanced cancers. About the study: Each patient was given ivuxolimab into a vein every 2 weeks, at 0.01 to 10 mg/kg.

The CDR3 sequence is 15 residues long. Germline V lookup: CDR1 SGHRS, CDR2 YFSETQ. Trimming pared 2 bases from V and 3 bases from J, leaving 12 bases between. Produced via immunoSEQ multiplex PCR; TCRdb's table is partial and in-frame only. The sample includes nearly 80,000 clones, roughly 94% of them seen just once. Study-wide points: CD8+ T cells were the subset that, on average, had more expanded clones than CD4+.

The sequencing used CD4+ or CD8+ T cells sorted from blood, collected in a trial of the OX40 agonist ivuxolimab. The TCR comes from an adult with an advanced solid tumor such as melanoma, head and neck, liver or kidney cancer. The genes are TRBV5-1 and TRBJ2-1, with D tentatively TRBD2 (5 bases). In nucleotides, the CDR3 is TGCGCCAGCAGCTTCCGGGATGATCTCTACAATGAGCAGTTCTTC. Amino acids: CASSFRDDLYNEQFF.